The next 27 T cell receptor beta chains were all read from a single sample in a study of response to subunit inactivated influenza vaccine. MiXCR, applied by TCRdb to the RT-PCR reads, yields one record per CDR3 protein. The table includes hundreds of thousands of distinct CDR3 sequences, approximately 7.7% detected once. Source: PBMCs from blood, taken around 25 months after vaccination. The receptor set was obtained from a man between 50 and 75 years old who received an inactivated influenza vaccine.

The chain is built from TRBV5-4 and TRBJ2-7; 8 bases fit TRBD1. The V gene's germline CDR1 is SGHNT and CDR2 YYREEE (reference sequence). The CDR3 has 15 residues. The V gene end was trimmed by 1 base and the J gene end by 3 bases; junction bases not matched to a gene: 6. The CDR3 nucleotides read TGTGCCAGCAGCTTGAGTGGACAGGGCTACTACGAGCAGTACTTC. This translates into CASSLSGQGYYEQYF. Combining the CDR3 with reference TRBV5-4 and TRBJ2-7 gives the whole variable domain ETGVTQSPTHLIKTRGQQVTLRCSSQSGHNTVSWYQQALGQGPQFIFQYYREEENGRGNFPPRFSGLQFPNYSSELNVNALELDDSALYLCASSLSGQGYYEQYFGPGTRLTVT.

This clonotype was counted between two and nine times. The J gene is TRBJ2-1, the V gene TRBV6-2 or TRBV6-3; 11 bases align to TRBD2. CDR1 and CDR2 from the germline V gene are MNHEY and SVGEGT. The trim removed 6 bases at V and 10 bases at J, leaving 11 bases unmatched. The CDR3 is made up of 15 amino acids. The DNA of the CDR3 is TGTGCCAGCAGCCGACTAGCGGGGCCGCCTTTGGAGCAGTTCTTC. This sequence encodes CASSRLAGPPLEQFF.

This clonotype was observed a handful of times. The chain carries TRBV25-1 and TRBJ1-6, with a weak D call TRBD1 (5 bases). Between the trimmed V and J ends, which lost 7 bases and 7 bases, there was a span of 8 bases. CDR3 size: 12 residues. Germline V CDR1 and CDR2: MGHDK, SYGVNS. CDR3 sequence reads: CASTGGNSPLHF. Here the CDR3 DNA reads TGTGCCAGCACTGGGGGAAATTCACCCCTCCACTTT.

In its sample, this clonotype was seen many times. The genes are TRBV20-1 and TRBJ2-3; D remains ambiguous. The V end was cut by 0 bases, the J end by 11 bases, with 12 bases between. Looked up from germline, CDR1 is DFQATT and CDR2 is SNEGSKA (reference sequence). This CDR3 contains 12 residues. The CDR3 loop is CSARDLSSGQYF. In DNA form, the CDR3 reads TGCAGTGCTAGAGATCTAAGTAGTGGGCAGTATTTT.

The V gene is TRBV20-1, the J gene TRBJ1-2; D unclear. Between the trimmed V and J ends, which lost 6 bases and 0 bases, there was a span of 17 bases. The CDR3 contains 15 residues. The germline V gene encodes CDR1 DFQATT and CDR2 SNEGSKA (reference sequence). The DNA for the CDR3 is TGCAGTGCCGCTGTTCAAGCAAGAGCTAACTATGGCTACACCTTC. Encoded protein: CSAAVQARANYGYTF.

The V gene is TRBV4-1, the J gene TRBJ1-3; D call uncertain. V was shortened by 1 base and J by 0 bases, with 13 bases between the two germline ends. This CDR3 has 17 amino acids. Germline V CDR1 and CDR2: MGHRA, YSYEKL. CDR3 amino acids: CASSQGTTHRSGNTIYF. CDR3 nucleotides: TGCGCCAGCAGCCAAGGAACTACACACCGCTCTGGAAACACCATATATTTT.

In this sample, this clonotype turned up a few times. The chain recombines TRBV5-1 with TRBJ2-7; possibly TRBD1 or TRBD2 for D (5 bases each). Looked up from germline, CDR1 is SGHRS and CDR2 is YFSETQ. The ends were cut back, 2 bases at V and 6 bases at J, with 12 bases in the middle. This CDR3 region has 13 residues. The CDR3 nucleotides read TGCGCCAGCAGCTTACAGGACTCTTCCGAGCAGTACTTC. Its translation is CASSLQDSSEQYF.

There are a few counts of this clonotype. The CDR3 bases are TGTGCCAGCAGTTTGGACAGGGGCTACACCTTC. As protein: CASSLDRGYTF. V and J are TRBV28 and TRBJ1-2; 7 bases fit TRBD1. Germline CDR1 and CDR2: MDHEN and SYDVKM. Unmatched junction bases numbered 0, after V lost 3 bases and J lost 8 bases. The length of the CDR3 is 11 residues.

This clonotype was counted between two and nine times. V gene TRBV20-1 combines with J gene TRBJ2-2; 8 bases line up with TRBD1. V lost 7 bases and J lost 7; bases outside the gene matches: 5. CDR1 and CDR2 (germline): DFQATT, SNEGSKA (reference sequence). The CDR3 is 12 residues long. CDR3 protein: CSVRGHIGELFF. The CDR3 nucleotides read TGCAGTGTCAGGGGGCATATCGGGGAGCTGTTTTTT.

This clonotype was picked up a small number of times. This chain links TRBV10-2 with TRBJ2-5; possibly TRBD2 for D (6 bases). CDR1 and CDR2 (germline): WSHSY, SAAADI. This CDR3 is built from 13 residues. V dropped 4 bases and J dropped 3 bases, with 9 bases sitting between them. The chain's CDR3 is CASSARLEETQYF. The CDR3 DNA reads TGCGCCAGCAGTGCTAGACTAGAAGAGACCCAGTACTTC.

This chain uses TRBV4-1 with TRBJ1-5; D unresolved. Germline lookup yields CDR1 MGHRA and CDR2 YSYEKL. The length of the CDR3 is 16 residues. Trimming cost V 1 base and J 2 bases, with 12 bases left between them. CDR3 sequence: CASSQVVLVGNQPQHF. CDR3 bases: TGCGCCAGCAGCCAAGTGGTTTTGGTAGGCAATCAGCCCCAGCATTTT.

The chain recombines TRBV7-9 with TRBJ2-2; D is uncertain. The CDR3 has 16 amino acids. Trimming removed 4 bases at V and 3 bases at J, with 15 bases between. From germline, CDR1 is SEHNR and CDR2 FQNEAQ (reference sequence). Here the CDR3 reads CASSWYLGFDTGELFF. The DNA of the CDR3 is TGTGCCAGCAGCTGGTACCTTGGGTTTGACACCGGGGAGCTGTTTTTT.

This clonotype has ten or more counts. The chain employs TRBV5-5 and TRBJ2-4; the D is unclear. There are 14 residues in the CDR3. In germline, CDR1 is SGHKS, CDR2 YYEKEE (reference sequence). Trimming pared 1 base from V and 7 bases from J, leaving 12 bases between. The CDR3 spells CASSLSPGKNIQYF. The CDR3 DNA follows: TGTGCCAGCAGCTTGTCTCCAGGAAAGAACATTCAGTACTTC.

This clonotype was seen only a few times. The rearrangement links TRBV30 to TRBJ2-7; D may be TRBD1 (5 bases). Germline CDR1 is GTSNPN and CDR2 is SVGIG (reference sequence). CDR3 length equals 13 residues. The germline V and J ends were trimmed by 0 bases and 3 bases, with 9 bases remaining between them. CDR3 sequence: CAWSVHRSYEQYF. CDR3 bases: TGTGCCTGGAGTGTGCACAGGAGCTACGAGCAGTACTTC.

This clonotype appeared many times. The V call is TRBV2, the J call TRBJ2-2, with TRBD2 matching 12 bases. The V and J ends lost 6 bases and 1 base, in that order; junction bases with no gene match: 9. The germline CDR1 and CDR2 sequences are SNHLY and FYNNEI. The CDR3 covers 18 residues. CDR3 protein: CASSKTRTSGMNTGELFF. CDR3 in DNA: TGTGCCAGCAGCAAAACCAGGACTAGCGGGATGAACACCGGGGAGCTGTTTTTT.

V is TRBV27 and J is TRBJ2-1; the D gene is possibly TRBD1 (6 bases). From germline, CDR1 is MNHEY and CDR2 SMNVEV (reference sequence). V lost 5 bases, J lost 7 bases, and 15 bases lay in between. The CDR3 totals 14 residues. The CDR3 DNA is TGTGCCAGCAGTCGGAAGGGGGAGTGGAATGAGCAGTTCTTC. It yields the protein CASSRKGEWNEQFF.

This clonotype showed up many times. The chain is built from TRBV3-1 and TRBJ1-1; D might be TRBD1 (6 bases). Per the germline V gene, CDR1 is LGHDT and CDR2 is YNNKEL (reference sequence). CDR3 length equals 14 residues. V shed 1 base and J shed 10 bases, with 16 bases lying between them. The CDR3, as DNA: TGTGCCAGCAGCCAAGCTACAGGGAGGCGACGAGCTTTCTTT. This sequence encodes CASSQATGRRRAFF. Looking up the rest from reference TRBV3-1 and TRBJ1-1 gives the full variable domain: DTAVSQTPKYLVTQMGNDKSIKCEQNLGHDTMYWYKQDSKKFLKIMFSYNNKELIINETVPNRFSPKSPDKAHLNLHINSLELGDSAVYFCASSQATGRRRAFFGQGTRLTVV.

This chain joins TRBV6-1 and TRBJ1-2; no definite D call. Germline V gene data show CDR1 as MNHNS and CDR2 as SASEGT. The CDR3 is 12 amino acids. The CDR3 here is CATREGMRGYTF. CDR3 sequence (DNA): TGTGCGACCCGGGAGGGTATGCGAGGCTACACCTTC.

The chain joins TRBV12-3 or TRBV12-4 to TRBJ2-7; 7 positions match TRBD1. This CDR3 has 14 residues. The V gene end was trimmed by 6 bases and the J gene end by 6 bases; junction bases not matched to a gene: 11. CDR3 nucleotides: TGTGCCAGCAGCCCAGGGACAGTGATCTCCGAGCAGTACTTC. Protein: CASSPGTVISEQYF.

This clonotype was observed a few times. This chain joins TRBV6-1 and TRBJ1-4; no clear D gene. Germline CDR1 reads MNHNS; CDR2 reads SASEGT. The CDR3 is made up of 15 amino acids. V was cut by 6 bases and J by 7 bases, with 18 bases left in between. For the CDR3, the DNA is TGTGCCAGCAGGGCAACCGGGCTTTCGGGTGAAAAACTGTTTTTT. It codes for CASRATGLSGEKLFF.

This clonotype occurred many times. CDR3 sequence: CASSRRGGGNTGELFF. In DNA form, the CDR3 reads TGTGCCAGCAGTAGGAGAGGGGGCGGGAACACCGGGGAGCTGTTTTTT. The rearrangement joins TRBV12-3 or TRBV12-4 to TRBJ2-2; TRBD1 aligns across 7 bases. J lost 1 base, V lost 5 bases, and 7 bases had no gene match. The CDR3 extends over 16 amino acids.

The genes are TRBV18 and TRBJ2-5; possibly TRBD1 for D (6 bases). Germline V gives CDR1 KGHSH, CDR2 LQKENI. The length of the CDR3 is 14 residues. V lost 3 bases and J lost 3, with 11 bases in between. The CDR3 DNA sequence: TGTGCCAGCTCACCCACCCGGACAGAAGAGACCCAGTACTTC. As protein: CASSPTRTEETQYF.

This clonotype was found a few times. The J gene is TRBJ1-1, the V gene TRBV9; D not certain. V was shortened by 0 bases and J by 0 bases, with 12 bases between the two germline ends. Germline lookup yields CDR1 SGDLS and CDR2 YYNGEE. The CDR3 loop spans 16 amino acids. The CDR3 nucleotides read TGTGCCAGCAGCGTAGAGGTCAACGAGATGAACACTGAAGCTTTCTTT. It codes for CASSVEVNEMNTEAFF.

V and J are TRBV3-1 and TRBJ2-1; no clear D gene. The germline CDR1 and CDR2 sequences are LGHDT and YNNKEL (reference sequence). Trimming pared 0 bases from V and 9 bases from J, leaving 15 bases between. The CDR3 loop spans 15 amino acids. In DNA form, the CDR3 reads TGTGCCAGCAGCCAAGAGTTAAACTCCAGAAGTGAGCAGTTCTTC. Its protein is CASSQELNSRSEQFF.

This clonotype came up many times. The rearrangement uses TRBV2 and TRBJ2-1; D remains ambiguous. The CDR3 covers 11 residues. Deletions cut 5 bases from V and 9 bases from J, with 8 bases between. Germline CDR1 is SNHLY and CDR2 is FYNNEI. DNA of the CDR3: TGTGCCAGCAGTCGCGTTGGTGAGCAGTTCTTC. It is translated as CASSRVGEQFF.

The V gene is TRBV12-3 or TRBV12-4, the J gene TRBJ2-5; perhaps D is TRBD1 or TRBD2 (5 bases each). The CDR3 is made up of 13 amino acids. Trimming pared 6 bases from V and 9 bases from J, leaving 17 bases between. CDR3 residues: CASSPGPTGSQYF. The CDR3 nucleotides read TGTGCCAGCAGCCCGGGACCCACTGGGTCCCAGTACTTC.

This clonotype was seen at least ten times. This chain connects TRBV6-1 to TRBJ1-5; D gene uncertain. Between the trimmed V and J ends, which lost 3 bases and 2 bases, there was a span of 11 bases. The CDR3 has 15 residues. In germline, CDR1 is MNHNS, CDR2 SASEGT. CDR3 sequence reads: CASSEEDYGNQPQHF. In DNA, the CDR3 is TGTGCCAGCAGTGAGGAGGATTATGGCAATCAGCCCCAGCATTTT.